This T cell receptor (beta chain) comes out of a study of blood T cell repertoires in COVID-19. Adults between about 18 and 89 years of age took part from under 25 US areas. CDR1 is KGHSH, CDR2 LQKENI, per germline. CDR3 length: 13 residues. Between the trimmed V and J ends, which lost 1 base and 2 bases, there was a span of 5 bases. TCRdb keeps only in-frame clones here, not all; method: immunoSEQ multiplex PCR. This table has 300,000 to 400,000 clones, more than 75% appearing once. The TCR comes from a man aged 55 to 70 who had recovered from COVID-19. The sequencing input was PBMCs or T cells enriched from blood (not recorded which). The chain employs TRBV18 and TRBJ2-5; unclear D gene. Here the CDR3 DNA reads TGTGCCAGCTCACCACAACAGCAAGAGACCCAGTACTTC. Protein product: CASSPQQQETQYF.